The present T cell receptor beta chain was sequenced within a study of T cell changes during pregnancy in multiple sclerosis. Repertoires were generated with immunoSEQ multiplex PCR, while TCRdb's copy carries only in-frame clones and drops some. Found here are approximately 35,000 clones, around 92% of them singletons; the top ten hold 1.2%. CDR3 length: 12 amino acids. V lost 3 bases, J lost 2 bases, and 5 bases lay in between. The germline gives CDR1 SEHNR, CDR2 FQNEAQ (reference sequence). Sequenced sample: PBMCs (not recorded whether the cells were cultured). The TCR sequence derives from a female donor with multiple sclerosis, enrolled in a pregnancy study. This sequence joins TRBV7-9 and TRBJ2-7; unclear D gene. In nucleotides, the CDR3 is TGTGCCAGCAGCTTCGTTACCTACGAGCAGTACTTC. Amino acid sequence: CASSFVTYEQYF.